This T cell receptor (beta chain) was sequenced during a study of blood T cell repertoires in COVID-19. About the study: There were acute and convalescent COVID-19 samples, and they came from the United States, Italy and Spain. Sources were T cells, B-cell-depleted T cells, or PBMCs; the material itself was cDNA or gDNA.

J was trimmed by 6 bases and V by 6 bases; bases with no gene match: 5. CDR1 MNHEY and CDR2 SVGAGI come from the germline V gene. CDR3 length: 13 residues. Original processing notes: Counts of nucleated cells, estimated from reference gene primer amplification, were obtained. Sequencing was performed with immunoSEQ multiplex PCR; in TCRdb, only in-frame clones are kept and a portion is missing. For V, J and clone size, that table is used; D and trimming come from the DNA. This table has fewer than 200,000 clones, 70% to 85% appearing once. This sequence was found in a man aged 55 to 70 who had recovered from COVID-19. The V gene is TRBV6-5, the J gene TRBJ1-2, with 9 bases matching TRBD1. Specimen: peripheral blood. The CDR3 DNA reads TGTGCCAGCAGACTACAGGGGGCACATGGCTACACCTTC. Its protein product is CASRLQGAHGYTF.